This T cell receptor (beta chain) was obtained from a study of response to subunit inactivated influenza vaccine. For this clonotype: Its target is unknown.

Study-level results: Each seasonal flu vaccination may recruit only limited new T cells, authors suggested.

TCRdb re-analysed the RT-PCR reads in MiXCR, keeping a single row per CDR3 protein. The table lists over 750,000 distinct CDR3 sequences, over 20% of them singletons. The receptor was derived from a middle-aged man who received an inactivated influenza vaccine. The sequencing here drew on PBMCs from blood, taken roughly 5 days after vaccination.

The CDR3 coding sequence is TGTGCCAGTAGTACGGACAAGTCCTACGAGCAGTACTTC. This codes for CASSTDKSYEQYF. The chain employs TRBV19 and TRBJ2-7; D possibly corresponds to TRBD1 (5 bases). Deletions cut 4 bases from V and 1 base from J, with 8 bases between. Germline lookup yields CDR1 LNHDA and CDR2 SQIVND (reference sequence). This CDR3 contains 13 residues.